A single sample gave rise to the 3 T cell receptor beta chains below, sequenced in a study of human T cells and chemical hapten exposure. A single record per CDR3 protein comes from TCRdb applying MiXCR to the RACE reads. The sample has some 180,000 distinct CDR3 sequences; about 25% are singletons. Time point in this sample: patch test 3, about 24 weeks after DPC sensitization. Documented treatment: therapeutic diphenylcyclopropenone sensitization with weekly scalp DPC. Specimen: whole blood, collected in connection with sensitization to the hapten diphenylcyclopropenone (DPC). The receptors originated from a middle-aged woman with alopecia areata. Some clones in this sample may be carry-over from other donors' samples.

This clonotype has a handful of counts. The chain has TRBV6-5 and TRBJ1-4; the D is unclear. This CDR3 comprises 18 residues. Germline lookup yields CDR1 MNHEY and CDR2 SVGAGI. V was clipped by 0 bases and J by 0 bases, with 14 bases between them. The CDR3 loop reads CASSYSMFGIATNEKLFF. In DNA, the CDR3 is TGTGCCAGCAGTTACTCGATGTTCGGAATAGCAACTAATGAAAAACTGTTTTTT.

The sample holds a few counts of this clonotype. The rearrangement links TRBV4-3 to TRBJ2-3; D remains unclear. V was clipped by 6 bases and J by 2 bases, with 9 bases between them. CDR3 length equals 13 residues. CDR1 LGHNA and CDR2 YSLEER come from the germline V gene. This CDR3 reads CASRSTDTDTQYF. The CDR3 DNA is TGCGCCAGCAGATCTACAGACACAGATACGCAGTATTTT.

V gene TRBV6-5 combines with J gene TRBJ1-6; no firm D call. The germline gives CDR1 MNHEY, CDR2 SVGAGI. V lost 0 bases and J lost 5, with 11 bases in between. The CDR3 contains 16 residues. CDR3 region: CASSYSGRGNNSPLHF. CDR3 in DNA: TGTGCCAGCAGTTACTCGGGGAGAGGGAATAATTCACCCCTCCACTTT.